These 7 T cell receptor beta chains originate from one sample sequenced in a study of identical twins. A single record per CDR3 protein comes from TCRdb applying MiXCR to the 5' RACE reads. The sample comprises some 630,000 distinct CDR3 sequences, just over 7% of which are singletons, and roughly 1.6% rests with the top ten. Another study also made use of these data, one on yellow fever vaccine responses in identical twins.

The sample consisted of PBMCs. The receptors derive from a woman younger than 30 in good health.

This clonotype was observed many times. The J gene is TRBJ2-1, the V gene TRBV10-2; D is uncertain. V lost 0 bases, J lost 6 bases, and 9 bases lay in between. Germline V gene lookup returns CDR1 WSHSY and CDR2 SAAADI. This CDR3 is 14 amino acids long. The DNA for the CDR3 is TGCGCCAGCAGTGAGTCGAGTCTACGCAATGAGCAGTTCTTC. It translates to CASSESSLRNEQFF.

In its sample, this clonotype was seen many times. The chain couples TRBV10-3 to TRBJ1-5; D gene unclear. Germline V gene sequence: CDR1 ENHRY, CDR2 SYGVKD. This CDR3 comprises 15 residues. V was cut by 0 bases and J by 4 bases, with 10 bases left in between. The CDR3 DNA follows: TGTGCCATCAGTGAGTCGACGGCCCCTAATCAGCCCCAGCATTTT. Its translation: CAISESTAPNQPQHF.

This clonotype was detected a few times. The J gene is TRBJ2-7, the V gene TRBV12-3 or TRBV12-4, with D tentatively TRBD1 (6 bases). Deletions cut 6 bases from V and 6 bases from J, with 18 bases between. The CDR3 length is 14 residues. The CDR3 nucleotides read TGTGCCAGCAGCTCTCTCCCAGGGGTAGGCGAGCAGTACTTC. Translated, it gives CASSSLPGVGEQYF.

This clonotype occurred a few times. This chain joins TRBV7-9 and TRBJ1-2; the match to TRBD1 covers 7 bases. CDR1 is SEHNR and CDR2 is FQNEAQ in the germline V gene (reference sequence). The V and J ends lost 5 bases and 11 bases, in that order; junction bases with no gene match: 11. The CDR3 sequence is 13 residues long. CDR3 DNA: TGTGCCAGCAGCCAGAGACAGGGAATGAGATACACCTTC. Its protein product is CASSQRQGMRYTF.

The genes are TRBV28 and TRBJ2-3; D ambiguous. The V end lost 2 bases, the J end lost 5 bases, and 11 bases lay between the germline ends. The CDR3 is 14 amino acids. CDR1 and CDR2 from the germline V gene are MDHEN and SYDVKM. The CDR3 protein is CASSLTGTGDTQYF. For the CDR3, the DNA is TGTGCCAGCAGTTTAACCGGCACTGGAGATACGCAGTATTTT.

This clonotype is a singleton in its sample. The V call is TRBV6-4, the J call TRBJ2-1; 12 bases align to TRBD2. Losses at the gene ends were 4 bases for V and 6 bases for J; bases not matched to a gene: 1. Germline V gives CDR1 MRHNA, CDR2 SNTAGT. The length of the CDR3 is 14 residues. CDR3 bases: TGTGCCAGCAGTGGACTAGCGGGGGCCAATGAGCAGTTCTTC. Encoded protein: CASSGLAGANEQFF.

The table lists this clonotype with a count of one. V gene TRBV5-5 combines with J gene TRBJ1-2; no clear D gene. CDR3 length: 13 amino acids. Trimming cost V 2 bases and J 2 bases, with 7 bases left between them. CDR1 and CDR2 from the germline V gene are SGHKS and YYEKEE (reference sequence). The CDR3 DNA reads TGTGCCAGCAGCTTTCTTCTAAACTATGGCTACACCTTC. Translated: CASSFLLNYGYTF.